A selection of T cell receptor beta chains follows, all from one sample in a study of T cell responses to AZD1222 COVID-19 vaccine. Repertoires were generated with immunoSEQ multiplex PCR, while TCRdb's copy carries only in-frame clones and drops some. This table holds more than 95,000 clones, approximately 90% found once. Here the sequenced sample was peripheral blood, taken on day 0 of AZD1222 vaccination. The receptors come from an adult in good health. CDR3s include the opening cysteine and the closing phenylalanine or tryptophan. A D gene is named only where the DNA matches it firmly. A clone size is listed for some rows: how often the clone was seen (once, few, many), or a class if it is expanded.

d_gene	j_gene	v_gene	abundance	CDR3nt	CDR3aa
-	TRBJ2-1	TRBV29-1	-	TGCAGCGTTGACAGGAGATCCTACAATGAGCAGTTCTTC	CSVDRRSYNEQFF
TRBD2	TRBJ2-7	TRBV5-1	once	TGCGCCAGCAGCACACTAGCGGGAGGCGGCGAGCAGTACTTC	CASSTLAGGGEQYF
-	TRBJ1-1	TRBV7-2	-	TGTGCCAGCAGCACCGGACAGAACACTGAAGCTTTCTTT	CASSTGQNTEAFF
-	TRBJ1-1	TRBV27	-	TGTGCCAGCAGTTACAGACAATCTCGGGAAGCTTTCTTT	CASSYRQSREAFF
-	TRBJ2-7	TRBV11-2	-	TGTGCCAGCAGCTTAGACCCATTGGGGACGACGCCGCAGTACTTC	CASSLDPLGTTPQYF
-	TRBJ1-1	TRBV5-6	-	TGTGCCAGCAGCTTGCCGAGCGCGAACACTGAAGCTTTCTTT	CASSLPSANTEAFF
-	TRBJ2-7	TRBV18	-	TGTGCCAGCTCACAGTCCGGGACTGCTTTCTACGAGCAGTACTTC	CASSQSGTAFYEQYF
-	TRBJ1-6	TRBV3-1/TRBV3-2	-	TGTGCCAGCAGCCAAGAGAGGTGGCGCGCTTCACCCCTCCACTTT	CASSQERWRASPLHF
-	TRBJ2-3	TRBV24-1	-	TGTGCCACCAGTGATTTGAGGACGAACACAGATACGCAGTATTTT	CATSDLRTNTDTQYF
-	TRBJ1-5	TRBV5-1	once	TGCGCCAGCAGCCCCGGTCCTGGAATTAGCAATCAGCCCCAGCATTTT	CASSPGPGISNQPQHF
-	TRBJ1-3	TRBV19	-	TGTGCCAGTAGTATCCAACTGGCGCCTGGAAACACCATATATTTT	CASSIQLAPGNTIYF
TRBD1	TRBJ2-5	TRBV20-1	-	TGCAGTGCTAGTTTTAGGACAGGGTCCGGGACCCAGTACTTC	CSASFRTGSGTQYF
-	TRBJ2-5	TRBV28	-	TGTGCCAGCAGTTTCCTTAGAGCTGGAGTGGAGACCCAGTACTTC	CASSFLRAGVETQYF
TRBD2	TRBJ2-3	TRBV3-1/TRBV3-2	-	TGTGCCAGCAGCCCGATACTAGCGGGAGTTTCGACAGATACGCAGTATTTT	CASSPILAGVSTDTQYF
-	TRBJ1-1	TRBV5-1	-	TGCGCCAGCAGCTTACAGCCGTCAACGACGGGGGACACTGAAGCTTTCTTT	CASSLQPSTTGDTEAFF
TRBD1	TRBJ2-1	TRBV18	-	TGTGCCAGCTCGCCGAACGACAGGGTCTCGGGCAATGAGCAGTTCTTC	CASSPNDRVSGNEQFF
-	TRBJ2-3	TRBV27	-	TGTGCCAGCAGTCTCCATACGGCCCCAGATACGCAGTATTTT	CASSLHTAPDTQYF
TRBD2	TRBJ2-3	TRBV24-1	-	TGTGCCACCAGTGATCATTGGGGGCCCACTAGCGGGAGATATACGCAGTATTTT	CATSDHWGPTSGRYTQYF
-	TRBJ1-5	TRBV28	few	TGTGCCAGCAGTTTGGAGTCGTTCCAGCCCCAGCATTTT	CASSLESFQPQHF
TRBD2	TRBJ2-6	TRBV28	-	TGTGCCAGCAGTCAGCCGGGACTAGCGGGAGGGTACTCTGGGGCCAACGTCCTGACTTTC	CASSQPGLAGGYSGANVLTF
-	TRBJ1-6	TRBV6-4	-	TGTGCCAGCAGTGAGGGCGGCGATAATTCACCCCTCCACTTT	CASSEGGDNSPLHF
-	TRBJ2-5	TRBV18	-	TGTGCCAGCTCACGAGGGTGGCAAGAGACCCAGTACTTC	CASSRGWQETQYF
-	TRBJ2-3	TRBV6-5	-	TGTGCCAGCAGCCTTCAGGGGGGAAGCACAGATACGCAGTATTTT	CASSLQGGSTDTQYF
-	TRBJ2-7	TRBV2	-	TGTGCCAGCAGTGAATGGGGACAAGGGGCCGAGCAGTACTTC	CASSEWGQGAEQYF
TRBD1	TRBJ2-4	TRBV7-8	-	TGTGCCAGCAGCTCAGAGACAGGGGCCAAAAACATTCAGTACTTC	CASSSETGAKNIQYF
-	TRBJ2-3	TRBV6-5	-	TGTGCCAGCAGCTCGAGTAATTGGGATACGCAGTATTTT	CASSSSNWDTQYF
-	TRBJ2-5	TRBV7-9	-	TGTGCCAGCAGCTTAGAGGTGCTTAGTGAGACCCAGTACTTC	CASSLEVLSETQYF